The 4 T cell receptor beta chains below come from one sample, sequenced in a study of cytomegalovirus exposure and HLA in healthy donors. PCR used 60 Vbeta primers and 13 Jbeta primers. TCRdb's copy holds only in-frame clones and misses some; the assay was immunoSEQ multiplex PCR. This table has around 150,000 clones, roughly 72% appearing once. Material for sequencing was PBMCs. These receptors all stem from a woman in her thirties or forties in good health and CMV-seronegative.

The rearrangement links TRBV30 to TRBJ1-5; D gene ambiguous. CDR1 and CDR2 from the germline V gene are GTSNPN and SVGIG (reference sequence). This CDR3 is built from 13 residues. The germline V and J ends were trimmed by 5 bases and 4 bases, with 12 bases remaining between them. The CDR3 sequence is CAWAVERNQPQHF. CDR3 in DNA: TGTGCCTGGGCGGTTGAGCGAAATCAGCCCCAGCATTTT.

This chain connects TRBV7-9 to TRBJ1-1, with 7 bases identical to TRBD1. The CDR3 totals 15 residues. Unmatched junction bases numbered 4, after V lost 1 base and J lost 2 bases. Per germline, CDR1 SEHNR and CDR2 FQNEAQ (reference sequence). The CDR3 nucleotides are TGTGCCAGCAGCTTAGAGGGGGCCTCCAACACTGAAGCTTTCTTT. Its translation: CASSLEGASNTEAFF.

The chain couples TRBV7-8 to TRBJ1-3; D may be TRBD1 (5 bases). The CDR3 runs to 16 residues. Germline V gives CDR1 SGHVS, CDR2 FQNEAQ. Trimming removed 7 bases at V and 2 bases at J, with 18 bases between. CDR3 bases: TGTGCCAGCACCCAAAAGGGGTCCCCAACTGGAAACACCATATATTTT. This codes for CASTQKGSPTGNTIYF.

The V call is TRBV7-8, the J call TRBJ1-2; D is uncertain. V lost 0 bases to trimming and J lost 5 bases, with 10 bases between them. The germline V gene has CDR1 SGHVS and CDR2 FQNEAQ. CDR3 length: 14 amino acids. CDR3 sequence reads: CASSLANIAYGYTF. As DNA, the CDR3 is TGTGCCAGCAGCTTAGCGAACATTGCTTATGGCTACACCTTC.